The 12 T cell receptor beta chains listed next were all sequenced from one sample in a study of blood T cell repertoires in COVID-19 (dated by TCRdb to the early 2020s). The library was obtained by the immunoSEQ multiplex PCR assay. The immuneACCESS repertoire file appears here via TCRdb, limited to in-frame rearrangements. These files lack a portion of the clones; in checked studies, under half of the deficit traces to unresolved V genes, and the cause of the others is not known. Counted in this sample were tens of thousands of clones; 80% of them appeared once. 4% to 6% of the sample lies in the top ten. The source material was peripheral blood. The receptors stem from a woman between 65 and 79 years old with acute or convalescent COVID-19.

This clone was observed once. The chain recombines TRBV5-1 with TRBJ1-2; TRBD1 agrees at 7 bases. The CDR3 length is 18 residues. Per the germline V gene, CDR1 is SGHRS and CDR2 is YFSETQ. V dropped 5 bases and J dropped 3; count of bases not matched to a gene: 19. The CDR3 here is CASRSAARGNDTYYGYTF. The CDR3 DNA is TGCGCCAGCAGGTCGGCGGCCAGGGGGAACGATACTTACTATGGCTACACCTTC.

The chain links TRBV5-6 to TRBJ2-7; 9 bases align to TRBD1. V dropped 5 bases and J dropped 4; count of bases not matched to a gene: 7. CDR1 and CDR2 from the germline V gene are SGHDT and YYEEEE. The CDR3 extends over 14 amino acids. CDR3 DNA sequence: TGTGCCAGCAGTCCGGGGACAGGGAAGTACGAGCAGTACTTC. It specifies CASSPGTGKYEQYF.

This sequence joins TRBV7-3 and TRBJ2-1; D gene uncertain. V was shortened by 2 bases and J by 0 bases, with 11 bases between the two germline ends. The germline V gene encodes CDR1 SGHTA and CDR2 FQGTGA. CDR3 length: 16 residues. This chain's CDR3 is CASSLLSGYSYNEQFF. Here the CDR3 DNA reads TGTGCCAGCAGCTTACTCTCGGGTTACTCCTACAATGAGCAGTTCTTC.

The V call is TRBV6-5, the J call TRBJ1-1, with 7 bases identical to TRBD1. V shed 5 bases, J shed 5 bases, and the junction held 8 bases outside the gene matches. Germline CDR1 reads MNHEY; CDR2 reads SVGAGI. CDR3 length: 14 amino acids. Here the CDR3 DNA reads TGTGCCAGCAGTCAAATACAGGGGATAACTGAAGCTTTCTTT. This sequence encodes CASSQIQGITEAFF.

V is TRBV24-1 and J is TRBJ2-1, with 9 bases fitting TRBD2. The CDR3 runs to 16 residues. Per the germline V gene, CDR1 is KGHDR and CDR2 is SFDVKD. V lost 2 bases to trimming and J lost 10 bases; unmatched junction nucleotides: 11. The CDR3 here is CATSDSGDVAGAEQFF. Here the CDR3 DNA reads TGTGCCACCAGTGATTCGGGGGACGTAGCGGGGGCGGAGCAGTTCTTC.

The CDR3 nucleotides are TGTGCCAGCAGCGGGGGCAGGGGGCAGGACGAGCAGTACTTC. Protein: CASSGGRGQDEQYF. The chain links TRBV9 to TRBJ2-7, with 8 nucleotides matching TRBD1. The V gene end was trimmed by 3 bases and the J gene end by 5 bases; junction bases not matched to a gene: 7. The CDR3 runs 14 residues. Looked up from germline, CDR1 is SGDLS and CDR2 is YYNGEE.

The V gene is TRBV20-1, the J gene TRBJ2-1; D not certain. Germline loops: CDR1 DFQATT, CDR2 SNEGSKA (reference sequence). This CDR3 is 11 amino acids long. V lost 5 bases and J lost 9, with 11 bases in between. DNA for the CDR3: TGCAGTGCTCATAAGCTCGCTGAGCAGTTCTTC. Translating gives CSAHKLAEQFF.

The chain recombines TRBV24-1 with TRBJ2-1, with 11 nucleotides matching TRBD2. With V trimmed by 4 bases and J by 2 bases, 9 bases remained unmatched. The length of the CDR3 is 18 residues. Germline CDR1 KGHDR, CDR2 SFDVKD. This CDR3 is CATSERPGLAATYNEQFF. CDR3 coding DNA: TGTGCCACCAGTGAGCGACCGGGACTAGCGGCTACCTACAATGAGCAGTTCTTC.

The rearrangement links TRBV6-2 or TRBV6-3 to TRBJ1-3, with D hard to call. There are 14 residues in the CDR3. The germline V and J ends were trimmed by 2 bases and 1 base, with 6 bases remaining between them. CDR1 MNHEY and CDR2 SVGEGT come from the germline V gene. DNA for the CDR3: TGTGCCAGCAGTTACAGCCTTTCTGGAAACACCATATATTTT. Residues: CASSYSLSGNTIYF.

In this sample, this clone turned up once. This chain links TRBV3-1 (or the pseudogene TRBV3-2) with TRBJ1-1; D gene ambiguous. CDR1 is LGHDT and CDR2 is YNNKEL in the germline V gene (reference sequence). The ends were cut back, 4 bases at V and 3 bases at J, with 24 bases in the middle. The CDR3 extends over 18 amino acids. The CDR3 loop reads CASSPTPTLAEWDTEAFF. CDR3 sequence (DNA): TGTGCCAGCAGCCCAACCCCCACCCTAGCCGAGTGGGACACTGAAGCTTTCTTT.

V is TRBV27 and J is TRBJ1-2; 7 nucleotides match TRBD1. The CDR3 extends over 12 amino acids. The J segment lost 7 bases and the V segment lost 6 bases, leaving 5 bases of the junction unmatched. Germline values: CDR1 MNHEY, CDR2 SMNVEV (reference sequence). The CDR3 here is CASRPTGSGYTF. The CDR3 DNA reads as TGTGCCAGCAGACCGACAGGGAGTGGCTACACCTTC.

DNA of the CDR3: TGTGCCAGCAGCTCCCGGGACAGGGGGGATCAGCAGTTCTTC. It specifies CASSSRDRGDQQFF. The chain recombines TRBV7-9 with TRBJ2-1; 11 bases are shared with TRBD1. The J segment lost 11 bases and the V segment lost 4 bases, leaving 7 bases of the junction unmatched. Germline CDR1 reads SEHNR; CDR2 reads FQNEAQ (reference sequence). This CDR3 is 14 amino acids long.